This T cell receptor beta chain is from a study of cytomegalovirus exposure and HLA in healthy donors. Germline CDR1 reads SGHRS; CDR2 reads YFSETQ. There are 15 residues in the CDR3. V was pared by 0 bases and J by 2 bases, with 11 bases between. 13 Jbeta primers and 60 Vbeta primers were used for the PCR. TCRdb keeps only in-frame clones here, not all; method: immunoSEQ multiplex PCR. The sample contains approximately 100,000 clones, around 86% of which appear only once. The sequencing sample was made of PBMCs. The gene calls are TRBV5-1 and TRBJ1-2; D gene ambiguous. This receptor was identified in a man aged 25 to 45 in good health and CMV-seropositive. DNA of the CDR3: TGCGCCAGCAGCTTGGAGTTGGCACAGAACTATGGCTACACCTTC. Translation gives CASSLELAQNYGYTF.